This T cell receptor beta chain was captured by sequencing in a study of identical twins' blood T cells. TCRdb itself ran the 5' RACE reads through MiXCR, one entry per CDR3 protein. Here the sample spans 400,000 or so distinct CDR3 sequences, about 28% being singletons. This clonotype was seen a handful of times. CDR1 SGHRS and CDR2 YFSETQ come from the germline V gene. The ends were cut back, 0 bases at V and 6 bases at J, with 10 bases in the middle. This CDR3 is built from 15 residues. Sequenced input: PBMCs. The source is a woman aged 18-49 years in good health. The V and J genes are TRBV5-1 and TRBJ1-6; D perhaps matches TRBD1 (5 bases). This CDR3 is CASSLGGVINSPLHF. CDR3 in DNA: TGCGCCAGCAGCTTGGGAGGGGTAATTAATTCACCCCTCCACTTT.